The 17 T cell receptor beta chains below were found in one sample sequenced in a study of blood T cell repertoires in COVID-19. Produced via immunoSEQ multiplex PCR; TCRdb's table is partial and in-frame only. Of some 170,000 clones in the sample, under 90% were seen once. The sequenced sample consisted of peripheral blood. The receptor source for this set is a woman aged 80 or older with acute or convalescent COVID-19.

CDR3 loop: CASSPLPGTGASQYTF. The CDR3 nucleotides read TGTGCCAGCTCACCCCTACCCGGGACAGGGGCATCCCAATACACCTTC. This chain connects TRBV18 to TRBJ1-2; 10 bases agree with TRBD1. The CDR3 loop spans 16 amino acids. V lost 3 bases to trimming and J lost 11 bases; unmatched junction nucleotides: 15. CDR1 is KGHSH and CDR2 is LQKENI in the germline V gene.

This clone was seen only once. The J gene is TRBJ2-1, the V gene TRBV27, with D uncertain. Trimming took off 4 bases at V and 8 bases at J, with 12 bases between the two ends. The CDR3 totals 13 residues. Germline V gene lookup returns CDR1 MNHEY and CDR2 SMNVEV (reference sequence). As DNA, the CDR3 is TGTGCCAGCAGTTCACAGAGCCGCGATGAGCAGTTCTTC. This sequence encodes CASSSQSRDEQFF.

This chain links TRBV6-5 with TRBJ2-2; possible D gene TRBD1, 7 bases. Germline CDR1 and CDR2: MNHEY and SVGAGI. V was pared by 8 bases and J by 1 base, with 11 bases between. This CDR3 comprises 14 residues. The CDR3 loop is CASGGTVNTGELFF. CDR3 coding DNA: TGTGCCAGCGGAGGGACAGTGAACACCGGGGAGCTGTTTTTT.

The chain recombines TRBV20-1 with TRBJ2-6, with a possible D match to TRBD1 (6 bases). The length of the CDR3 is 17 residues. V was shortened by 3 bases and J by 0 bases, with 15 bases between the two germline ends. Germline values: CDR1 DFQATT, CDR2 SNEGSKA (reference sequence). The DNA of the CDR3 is TGCAGTGCTAGTCCGGCAGGGGCCTCCTCTGGGGCCAACGTCCTGACTTTC. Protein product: CSASPAGASSGANVLTF.

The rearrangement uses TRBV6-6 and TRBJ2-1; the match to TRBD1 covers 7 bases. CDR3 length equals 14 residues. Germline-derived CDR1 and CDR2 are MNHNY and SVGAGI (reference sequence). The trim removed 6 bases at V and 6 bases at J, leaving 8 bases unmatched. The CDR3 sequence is CASRGTESFNEQFF. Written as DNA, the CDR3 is TGTGCCAGCAGAGGGACAGAGTCTTTCAATGAGCAGTTCTTC.

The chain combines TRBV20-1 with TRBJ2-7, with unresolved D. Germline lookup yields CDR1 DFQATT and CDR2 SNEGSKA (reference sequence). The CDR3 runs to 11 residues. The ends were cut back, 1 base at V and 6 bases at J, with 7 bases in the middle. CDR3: CSARGVSEQYF. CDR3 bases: TGCAGTGCTAGAGGCGTTAGCGAGCAGTACTTC.

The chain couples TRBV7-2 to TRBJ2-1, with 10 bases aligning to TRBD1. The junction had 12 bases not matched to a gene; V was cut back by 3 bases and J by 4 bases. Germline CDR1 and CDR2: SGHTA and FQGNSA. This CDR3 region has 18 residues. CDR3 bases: TGTGCCAGCAGCTTTAGGGGGGACAGGGGTTTCCTTTACAATGAGCAGTTCTTC. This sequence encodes CASSFRGDRGFLYNEQFF.

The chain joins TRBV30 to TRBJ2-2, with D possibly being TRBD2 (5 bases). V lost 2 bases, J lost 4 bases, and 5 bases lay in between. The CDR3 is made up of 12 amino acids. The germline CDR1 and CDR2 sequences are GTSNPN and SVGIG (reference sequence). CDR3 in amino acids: CAWSRGTGELFF. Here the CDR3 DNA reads TGTGCCTGGAGTCGGGGCACCGGGGAGCTGTTTTTT.

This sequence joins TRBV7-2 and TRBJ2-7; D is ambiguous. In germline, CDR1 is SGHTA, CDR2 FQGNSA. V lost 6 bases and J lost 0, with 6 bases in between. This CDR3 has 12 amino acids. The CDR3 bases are TGTGCCAGCAGTGCGAACTCCTACGAGCAGTACTTC. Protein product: CASSANSYEQYF. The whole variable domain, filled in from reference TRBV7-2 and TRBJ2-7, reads GAGVSQSPSNKVTEKGKDVELRCDPISGHTALYWYRQSLGQGLEFLIYFQGNSAPDKSGLPSDRFSAERTGGSVSTLTIQRTQQEDSAVYLCASSANSYEQYFGPGTRLTVT.

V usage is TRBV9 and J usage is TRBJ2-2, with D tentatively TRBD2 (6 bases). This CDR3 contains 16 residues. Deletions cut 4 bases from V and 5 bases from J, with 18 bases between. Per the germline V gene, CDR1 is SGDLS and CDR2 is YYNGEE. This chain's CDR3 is CASSPTSLRGTGELFF. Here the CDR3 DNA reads TGTGCCAGCAGCCCGACTAGTTTGAGAGGGACCGGGGAGCTGTTTTTT. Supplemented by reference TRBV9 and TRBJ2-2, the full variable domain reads DSGVTQTPKHLITATGQRVTLRCSPRSGDLSVYWYQQSLDQGLQFLIQYYNGEERAKGNILERFSAQQFPDLHSELNLSSLELGDSALYFCASSPTSLRGTGELFFGEGSRLTVL.

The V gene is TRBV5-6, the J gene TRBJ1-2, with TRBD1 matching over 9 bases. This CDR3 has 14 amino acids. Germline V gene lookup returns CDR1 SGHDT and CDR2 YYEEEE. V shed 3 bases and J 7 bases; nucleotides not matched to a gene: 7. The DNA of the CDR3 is TGTGCCAGCAGCTCTCCGGGACAGGGTATTGGCTACACCTTC. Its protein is CASSSPGQGIGYTF.

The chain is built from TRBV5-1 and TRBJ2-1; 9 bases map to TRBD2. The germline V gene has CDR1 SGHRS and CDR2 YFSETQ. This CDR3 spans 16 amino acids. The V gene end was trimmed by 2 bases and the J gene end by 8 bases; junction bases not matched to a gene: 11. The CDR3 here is CASSFSGTSNAHEQFF. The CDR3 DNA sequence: TGCGCCAGCAGCTTCTCCGGGACTAGCAACGCCCATGAGCAGTTCTTC.

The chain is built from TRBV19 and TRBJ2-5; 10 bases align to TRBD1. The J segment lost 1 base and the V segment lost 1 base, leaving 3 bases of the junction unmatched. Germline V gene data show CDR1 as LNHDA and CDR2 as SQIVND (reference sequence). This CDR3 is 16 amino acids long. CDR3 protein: CASSIGGTGAQETQYF. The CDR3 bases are TGTGCCAGTAGTATAGGCGGGACAGGGGCCCAAGAGACCCAGTACTTC.

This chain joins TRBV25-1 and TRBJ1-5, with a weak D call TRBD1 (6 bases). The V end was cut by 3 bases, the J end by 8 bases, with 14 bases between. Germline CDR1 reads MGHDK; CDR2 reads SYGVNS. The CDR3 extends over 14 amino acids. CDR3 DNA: TGTGCCAGCAGTGATGGGGGGGCTGAGAAGCCCCAGCATTTT. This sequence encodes CASSDGGAEKPQHF.

This CDR3 reads CASSLWTGSPRYGYTF. The CDR3 DNA is TGTGCCAGCAGCCTATGGACAGGGAGTCCCCGCTATGGCTACACCTTC. The V gene is TRBV5-8, the J gene TRBJ1-2, with 8 bases that match TRBD1. Germline CDR1 reads SGHTS; CDR2 reads YDEGEE. The CDR3 is 16 residues long. V lost 4 bases and J lost 4; bases outside the gene matches: 12.

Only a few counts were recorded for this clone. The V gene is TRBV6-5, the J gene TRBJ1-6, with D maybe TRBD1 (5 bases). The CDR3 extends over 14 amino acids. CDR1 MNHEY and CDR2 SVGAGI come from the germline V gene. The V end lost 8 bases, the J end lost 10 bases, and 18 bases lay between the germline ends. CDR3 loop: CASQSTTVRSPLHF. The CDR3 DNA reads TGTGCCAGCCAATCGACGACAGTTAGATCACCCCTCCACTTT.

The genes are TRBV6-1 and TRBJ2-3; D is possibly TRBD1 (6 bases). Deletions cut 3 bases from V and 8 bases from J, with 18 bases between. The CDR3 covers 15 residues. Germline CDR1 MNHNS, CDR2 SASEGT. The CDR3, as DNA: TGTGCCAGCAGTGAGAGCGGACGGGGCAGGGGTACGCAGTATTTT. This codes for CASSESGRGRGTQYF.